Presented here are 8 T cell receptor beta chains from one specimen sequenced in a study of blood T cell repertoires in COVID-19. Sequenced by immunoSEQ multiplex PCR; TCRdb stores in-frame clones only, minus some. The table lists over 250,000 clones, 88% of them singletons, with around 0.99% in the top ten. Sequencing was done on a sample of peripheral blood. The receptor set was obtained from a woman in her thirties or forties who had recovered from COVID-19.

This chain links TRBV6-5 with TRBJ1-5; 7 bases align to TRBD1. Germline CDR1 is MNHEY and CDR2 is SVGAGI. The CDR3 totals 13 residues. The V gene end was trimmed by 2 bases and the J gene end by 5 bases; junction bases not matched to a gene: 0. As DNA, the CDR3 is TGTGCCAGCAGTTACGGGACAGATCAGCCCCAGCATTTT. The encoded protein is CASSYGTDQPQHF.

The chain is built from TRBV14 and TRBJ1-2, with 8 bases identical to TRBD1. V was clipped by 1 base and J by 6 bases; unmatched bases: 4. The CDR3 is 14 amino acids. Germline CDR1 reads SGHDN; CDR2 reads FVKESK. The CDR3 DNA follows: TGTGCCAGCAGCCAAGGACAGGGGTGGGATGGCTACACCTTC. This sequence encodes CASSQGQGWDGYTF.

The chain uses TRBV9 and TRBJ1-2; 9 nucleotides agree with TRBD1. The trim removed 3 bases at V and 6 bases at J, leaving 9 bases unmatched. This CDR3 has 15 amino acids. Germline values: CDR1 SGDLS, CDR2 YYNGEE. As DNA, the CDR3 is TGTGCCAGCAGCGGTACCGGGACAGGGAGGGATGGCTACACCTTC. This codes for CASSGTGTGRDGYTF.

A single count supports this clone. Other DNA sequences in the sample encode the same CDR3. The J gene is TRBJ1-2, the V gene TRBV24-1, with no clear D. This CDR3 has 12 amino acids. Germline V lookup: CDR1 KGHDR, CDR2 SFDVKD. Deletions cut 2 bases from V and 7 bases from J, with 7 bases between. The CDR3 bases are TGTGCCACCAGTGATTCAGCGGGTGGCTACACCTTC. Its protein product is CATSDSAGGYTF.

The chain couples TRBV19 to TRBJ2-7; 10 bases are a match to TRBD2. This CDR3 comprises 15 residues. Germline values: CDR1 LNHDA, CDR2 SQIVND (reference sequence). Trimming cost V 3 bases and J 2 bases; bases outside gene matches: 4. The CDR3 region has the DNA TGTGCCAGTAGTATTTCGCTAGCGGGGGCCTACGAGCAGTACTTC. Translated, it gives CASSISLAGAYEQYF.

This chain's CDR3 is CATSDLGPTGEKLFF. The CDR3 DNA sequence: TGTGCCACCAGTGATTTGGGGCCGACAGGGGAAAAACTGTTTTTT. The rearrangement joins TRBV24-1 to TRBJ1-4; 7 bases are shared with TRBD1. In germline, CDR1 is KGHDR, CDR2 SFDVKD. This CDR3 is 15 amino acids long. The V and J ends lost 0 bases and 8 bases, in that order; junction bases with no gene match: 5.

V gene TRBV30 combines with J gene TRBJ2-7; 7 bases line up with TRBD2. The V gene end was trimmed by 0 bases and the J gene end by 1 base; junction bases not matched to a gene: 6. This CDR3 has 15 residues. Germline-derived CDR1 and CDR2 are GTSNPN and SVGIG (reference sequence). CDR3 DNA sequence: TGTGCCTGGAGTGTCGGGGGGAGCCCTTCCTACGAGCAGTACTTC. Translation gives CAWSVGGSPSYEQYF.

The V and J genes are TRBV10-3 and TRBJ1-1; 7 bases agree with TRBD1. The CDR3 loop spans 14 amino acids. Germline CDR1 ENHRY, CDR2 SYGVKD. Unmatched junction bases numbered 6, after V lost 7 bases and J lost 1 base. CDR3 nucleotide sequence: TGTGCCATCATTAGGGGGCAGAGGAACACTGAAGCTTTCTTT. Translation: CAIIRGQRNTEAFF.